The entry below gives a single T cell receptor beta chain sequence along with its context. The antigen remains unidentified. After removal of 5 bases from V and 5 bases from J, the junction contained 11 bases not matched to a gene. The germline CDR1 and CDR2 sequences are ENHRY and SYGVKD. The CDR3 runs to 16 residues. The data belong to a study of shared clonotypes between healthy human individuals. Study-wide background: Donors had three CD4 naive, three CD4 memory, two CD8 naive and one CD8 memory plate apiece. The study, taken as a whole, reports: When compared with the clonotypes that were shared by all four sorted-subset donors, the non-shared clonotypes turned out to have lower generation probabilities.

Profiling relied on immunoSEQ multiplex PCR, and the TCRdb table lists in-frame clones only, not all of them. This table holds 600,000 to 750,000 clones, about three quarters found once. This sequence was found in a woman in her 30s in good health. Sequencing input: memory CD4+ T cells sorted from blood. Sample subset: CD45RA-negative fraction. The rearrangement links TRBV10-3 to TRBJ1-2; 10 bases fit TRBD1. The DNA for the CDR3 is TGTGCCATCAGTTCCAAAGGGACAGGGGAGTTTTATGGCTACACCTTC. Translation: CAISSKGTGEFYGYTF.